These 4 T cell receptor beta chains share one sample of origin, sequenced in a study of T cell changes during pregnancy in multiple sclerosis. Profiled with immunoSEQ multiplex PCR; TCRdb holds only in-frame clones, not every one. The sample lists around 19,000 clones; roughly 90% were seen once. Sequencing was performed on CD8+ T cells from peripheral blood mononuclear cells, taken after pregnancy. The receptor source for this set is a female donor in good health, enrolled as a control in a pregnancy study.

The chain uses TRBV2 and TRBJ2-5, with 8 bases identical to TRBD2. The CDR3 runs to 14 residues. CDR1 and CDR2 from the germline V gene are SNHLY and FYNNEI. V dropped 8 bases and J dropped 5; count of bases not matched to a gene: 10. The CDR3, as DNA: TGTGCCAGCCCCGGGGGGGGAGACGGGGAGACCCAGTACTTC. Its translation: CASPGGGDGETQYF.

CDR3: CASSPPRTGPEDTIYF. In nucleotides, the CDR3 is TGTGCCAGCAGCCCCCCCCGGACAGGGCCCGAGGACACCATATATTTT. V gene TRBV7-9 combines with J gene TRBJ1-3; 8 bases map to TRBD1. The germline V gene has CDR1 SEHNR and CDR2 FQNEAQ (reference sequence). The CDR3 runs to 16 residues. Trimming at V came to 5 bases and at J to 8 bases, leaving 14 bases not matched to a gene. The full variable domain, completed using reference TRBV7-9 and TRBJ1-3, is DTGVSQNPRHKITKRGQNVTFRCDPISEHNRLYWYRQTLGQGPEFLTYFQNEAQLEKSRLLSDRFSAERPKGSFSTLEIQRTEQGDSAMYLCASSPPRTGPEDTIYFGEGSWLTVV.

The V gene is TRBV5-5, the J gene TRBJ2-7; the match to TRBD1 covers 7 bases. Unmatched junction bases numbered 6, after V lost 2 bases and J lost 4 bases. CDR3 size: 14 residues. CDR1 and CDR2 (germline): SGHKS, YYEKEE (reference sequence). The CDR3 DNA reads TGTGCCAGCAGCTTAGGGGGCGCAAGGTACGAGCAGTACTTC. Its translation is CASSLGGARYEQYF. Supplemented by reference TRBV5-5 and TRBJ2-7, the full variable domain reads DAGVTQSPTHLIKTRGQQVTLRCSPISGHKSVSWYQQVLGQGPQFIFQYYEKEERGRGNFPDRFSARQFPNYSSELNVNALLLGDSALYLCASSLGGARYEQYFGPGTRLTVT.

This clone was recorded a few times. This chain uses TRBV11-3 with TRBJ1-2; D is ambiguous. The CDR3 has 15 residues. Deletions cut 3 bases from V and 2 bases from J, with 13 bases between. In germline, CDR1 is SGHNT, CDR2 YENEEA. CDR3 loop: CASSFWAYDNYGYTF. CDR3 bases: TGTGCCAGCAGCTTTTGGGCATACGACAACTATGGCTACACCTTC.